The 21 T cell receptor beta chains presented below share a single source sample, sequenced in a study of CD8+ T cells in alopecia areata. The sample's treatment: oral pan-JAK inhibitor, 5-10 mg twice daily. Investigators isolated RNA and reverse transcribed it into cDNA to act as the sequencing template. Assay used: immunoSEQ multiplex PCR; TCRdb lists only in-frame clones, some missing. The table lists about 110,000 clones, around 83% of them singletons. Sequenced material: CD8+ T cells sorted from blood, taken at week 24, from a patient treated with tofacitinib. The receptors shown here come from a human donor with alopecia areata.

V and J are TRBV5-6 and TRBJ2-1; no definite D call. V was shortened by 6 bases and J by 7 bases, with 11 bases between the two germline ends. CDR3 length: 12 amino acids. From germline, CDR1 is SGHDT and CDR2 YYEEEE. CDR3 sequence reads: CASMLGGNEQFF. CDR3 DNA: TGTGCCAGCATGCTAGGTGGTAATGAGCAGTTCTTC.

CDR3 sequence: CASKNRRGDNEQFF. The CDR3 DNA follows: TGCGCCAGCAAAAATAGGAGGGGGGACAATGAGCAGTTCTTC. The gene calls are TRBV23-1 and TRBJ2-1, with D perhaps matching TRBD1 or TRBD2 (6 bases each). TRBV23-1 qualifies as an ORF whose function is uncertain. The CDR3 has 14 amino acids. Trimming took 7 bases from V and 5 from J, leaving 15 bases between them.

The chain links TRBV5-1 to TRBJ2-7, with 9 bases lining up with TRBD1. The CDR3 is 15 amino acids. Germline V gene lookup returns CDR1 SGHRS and CDR2 YFSETQ. Trimming at V came to 4 bases and at J to 3 bases, leaving 8 bases not matched to a gene. Written as DNA, the CDR3 is TGCGCCAGCAGCGTGACCGGGACAGGGAGCTACGAGCAGTACTTC. It codes for CASSVTGTGSYEQYF.

The genes are TRBV5-6 and TRBJ2-2, with 8 bases that match TRBD2. There are 15 residues in the CDR3. Germline CDR1 is SGHDT and CDR2 is YYEEEE. V dropped 3 bases and J dropped 5; count of bases not matched to a gene: 6. The CDR3 is CASSSSGGGTGELFF. The DNA of the CDR3 is TGTGCCAGCAGCTCCAGCGGGGGAGGGACCGGGGAGCTGTTTTTT.

The gene calls are TRBV4-1 and TRBJ2-5, with a tentative D call TRBD2 (5 bases). The CDR3 length is 12 residues. The ends were cut back, 7 bases at V and 5 bases at J, with 11 bases in the middle. Germline values: CDR1 MGHRA, CDR2 YSYEKL. DNA for the CDR3: TGCGCCAGCACGGGGAGTTCCGAGACCCAGTACTTC. Translated, it gives CASTGSSETQYF.

The rearrangement uses TRBV29-1 and TRBJ2-1; D gene ambiguous. Germline CDR1 reads SQVTM; CDR2 reads ANQGSEA. CDR3 size: 14 residues. Trimming removed 0 bases from V and 0 bases from J, with 6 bases in between. The CDR3 nucleotides read TGCAGCGTTGAAGACATGAGCTCCTACAATGAGCAGTTCTTC. Its translation is CSVEDMSSYNEQFF.

The gene calls are TRBV6-5 and TRBJ2-3; D is ambiguous. CDR3 length: 13 amino acids. The germline V gene encodes CDR1 MNHEY and CDR2 SVGAGI. The V and J ends lost 2 bases and 6 bases respectively, with 9 bases between them. The CDR3 loop is CASSYVHGDTQYF. For the CDR3, the DNA is TGTGCCAGCAGTTACGTTCATGGGGATACGCAGTATTTT.

V is TRBV2 and J is TRBJ2-7; TRBD1 aligns across 12 bases. This CDR3 is 14 amino acids long. V lost 4 bases, J lost 5 bases, and 3 bases stayed unmatched. Germline lookup yields CDR1 SNHLY and CDR2 FYNNEI. The CDR3 loop is CASSVGTGGHEQYF. The CDR3 coding sequence is TGTGCCAGCAGTGTCGGGACAGGGGGCCACGAGCAGTACTTC.

The chain combines TRBV27 with TRBJ2-5, with 11 bases that match TRBD2. After removal of 8 bases from V and 3 bases from J, the junction contained 11 bases not matched to a gene. This CDR3 comprises 16 residues. Germline CDR1 is MNHEY and CDR2 is SMNVEV (reference sequence). CDR3 sequence reads: CASQRLAGLVEETQYF. The CDR3 nucleotides read TGTGCCAGCCAGAGACTAGCGGGGCTCGTGGAAGAGACCCAGTACTTC.

Written as DNA, the CDR3 is TGTGCCAGCAGCCTAACCCCGATCCGGGGCTACACCTTC. Translation: CASSLTPIRGYTF. This chain uses TRBV7-6 with TRBJ1-2; D is ambiguous. Germline V gives CDR1 SGHVS, CDR2 FNYEAQ. The V end lost 5 bases, the J end lost 8 bases, and 15 bases lay between the germline ends. This CDR3 is built from 13 residues.

The chain recombines TRBV7-8 with TRBJ2-5, with unresolved D. Trimming cost V 1 base and J 5 bases, with 5 bases left between them. Per the germline V gene, CDR1 is SGHVS and CDR2 is FQNEAQ. There are 12 residues in the CDR3. The CDR3 region has the DNA TGTGCCAGCAGCTTAGTGAGTGAGACCCAGTACTTC. Protein sequence: CASSLVSETQYF.

The V call is TRBV9, the J call TRBJ2-3, with TRBD2 identical over 11 bases. CDR1 SGDLS and CDR2 YYNGEE come from the germline V gene. V gave up 3 bases and J gave up 3 bases; unmatched junction bases: 3. The CDR3 is made up of 15 amino acids. The CDR3 protein is CASSASSGGTDTQYF. The CDR3 region has the DNA TGTGCCAGCAGCGCATCTAGCGGGGGGACAGATACGCAGTATTTT.

The chain links TRBV6-5 to TRBJ2-7; the D gene is possibly TRBD2 (5 bases). The CDR3 totals 14 residues. The V and J ends lost 0 bases and 3 bases respectively, with 9 bases between them. Germline CDR1 MNHEY, CDR2 SVGAGI. CDR3 amino acids: CASSYSASIYEQYF. The CDR3 nucleotides are TGTGCCAGCAGTTACTCCGCTAGCATCTACGAGCAGTACTTC.

The rearrangement uses TRBV5-1 and TRBJ2-3; 12 nucleotides match TRBD1. V trimming: 1 base; J trimming: 0 bases; junction bases outside the gene matches: 9. CDR1 is SGHRS, CDR2 YFSETQ, per germline. The CDR3 spans 19 residues. The CDR3 region has the DNA TGCGCCAGCAGCTTGTCCGGGACAGGGGGCTGGCCGAGCACAGATACGCAGTATTTT. It specifies CASSLSGTGGWPSTDTQYF. Full variable domain (missing parts from reference TRBV5-1 and TRBJ2-3): KAGVTQTPRYLIKTRGQQVTLSCSPISGHRSVSWYQQTPGQGLQFLFEYFSETQRNKGNFPGRFSGRQFSNSRSEMNVSTLELGDSALYLCASSLSGTGGWPSTDTQYFGPGTRLTVL.

The rearrangement joins TRBV5-1 to TRBJ2-7, with a tentative D call TRBD1 (5 bases). Germline V gene data show CDR1 as SGHRS and CDR2 as YFSETQ. The CDR3 is made up of 15 amino acids. The germline V and J ends were trimmed by 4 bases and 4 bases, with 18 bases remaining between them. CDR3 in amino acids: CASSISQGIQYEQYF. CDR3 DNA sequence: TGCGCCAGCAGCATTTCCCAGGGAATTCAATACGAGCAGTACTTC.

V is TRBV6-5 and J is TRBJ2-1; 10 positions agree with TRBD2. J was trimmed by 6 bases and V by 8 bases; bases with no gene match: 10. The V gene's germline CDR1 is MNHEY and CDR2 SVGAGI. This CDR3 spans 15 amino acids. The CDR3 is CASALAGAPSNEQFF. CDR3 nucleotide sequence: TGTGCCAGCGCCCTAGCGGGGGCCCCCAGCAATGAGCAGTTCTTC.

This chain uses TRBV9 with TRBJ1-4; possibly TRBD1 for D (6 bases). The CDR3 contains 15 residues. The V gene's germline CDR1 is SGDLS and CDR2 YYNGEE. V was shortened by 3 bases and J by 1 base, with 10 bases between the two germline ends. This CDR3 is CASSGTQGTNEKLFF. The CDR3 bases are TGTGCCAGCAGCGGAACACAGGGAACTAATGAAAAACTGTTTTTT.

The gene calls are TRBV6-1 and TRBJ2-7; maybe TRBD1 (5 bases). The CDR3 extends over 13 amino acids. The ends were cut back, 2 bases at V and 4 bases at J, with 9 bases in the middle. CDR1 MNHNS and CDR2 SASEGT come from the germline V gene. CDR3 sequence: CASSEIKGYEQYF. Written as DNA, the CDR3 is TGTGCCAGCAGTGAAATTAAGGGGTACGAGCAGTACTTC.

This clone appeared a few times. This chain links TRBV6-5 with TRBJ2-1; 12 nucleotides align to TRBD1. The junction had 11 bases not matched to a gene; V was cut back by 8 bases and J by 9 bases. The CDR3 length is 15 residues. Germline loops: CDR1 MNHEY, CDR2 SVGAGI. Written as DNA, the CDR3 is TGTGCCAGCGGGACCCGGGACAGGGGGCCTGGTGAGCAGTTCTTC. Translated, it gives CASGTRDRGPGEQFF.

The CDR3 here is CASSIWTGAYGYTF. CDR3 DNA: TGTGCCAGTAGTATCTGGACAGGGGCCTATGGCTACACCTTC. This chain joins TRBV19 and TRBJ1-2; 9 nucleotides match TRBD1. The CDR3 totals 14 residues. Germline V gene data show CDR1 as LNHDA and CDR2 as SQIVND (reference sequence). Unmatched junction bases numbered 3, after V lost 3 bases and J lost 4 bases.

This clone was detected only once. J is TRBJ2-2 and V is TRBV6-5, with unresolved D. The CDR3 is 13 residues long. Trimming pared 1 base from V and 3 bases from J, leaving 3 bases between. The germline V gene has CDR1 MNHEY and CDR2 SVGAGI. This chain's CDR3 is CASSYLDTGELFF. The CDR3 DNA sequence: TGTGCCAGCAGTTACTTGGACACCGGGGAGCTGTTTTTT.